Listed here are 31 T cell receptor beta chains from one sample, sequenced in a study of blood T cell repertoires in COVID-19. Only in-frame clones appear in the TCRdb table, and some are missing; sequencing was by immunoSEQ multiplex PCR. The sample records around 45,000 clones, 75% to 85% being singletons. Specimen: peripheral blood. Receptor source: an elderly man in a cohort sampled during active COVID-19.

This sequence joins TRBV3-1 (or the pseudogene TRBV3-2) and TRBJ2-1; D is possibly TRBD1 (5 bases). CDR3 size: 14 residues. Deletions cut 2 bases from V and 8 bases from J, with 13 bases between. Germline lookup yields CDR1 LGHDT and CDR2 YNNKEL (reference sequence). The CDR3 DNA reads as TGTGCCAGCAGCCAATCAATTTCAGGGTATGAGCAGTTCTTC. Its protein product is CASSQSISGYEQFF.

The chain is built from TRBV5-1 and TRBJ2-7; TRBD2 matches at 10 bases. Germline lookup yields CDR1 SGHRS and CDR2 YFSETQ. The CDR3 has 14 residues. Trimming took 3 bases from V and 2 from J; bases not matched to a gene: 2. The CDR3 protein is CASSSGLAPYEQYF. CDR3 bases: TGCGCCAGCAGCTCGGGACTAGCGCCCTACGAGCAGTACTTC.

This sequence joins TRBV27 and TRBJ2-7, with 7 bases that match TRBD1. Germline CDR1 and CDR2: MNHEY and SMNVEV (reference sequence). The CDR3 has 19 residues. With V trimmed by 6 bases and J by 5 bases, 25 bases remained unmatched. The DNA of the CDR3 is TGTGCCAGCAGACAATTCTTCAGACAGGGCGCTATAGTAGGGCACGAGCAGTACTTC. Translating gives CASRQFFRQGAIVGHEQYF.

The J gene is TRBJ2-3, the V gene TRBV6-5; D possibly corresponds to TRBD2 (6 bases). Germline lookup yields CDR1 MNHEY and CDR2 SVGAGI. The CDR3 has 15 residues. V lost 2 bases, J lost 1 base, and 10 bases lay in between. CDR3 in DNA: TGTGCCAGCAGTTACAGGGCTAGCGGCACAGATACGCAGTATTTT. It is translated as CASSYRASGTDTQYF.

The gene calls are TRBV9 and TRBJ1-4; 10 positions match TRBD1. The germline V gene has CDR1 SGDLS and CDR2 YYNGEE. CDR3 length: 14 residues. J lost 8 bases, V lost 3 bases, and 4 bases had no gene match. CDR3 nucleotide sequence: TGTGCCAGCAGCGGACAGGGGGCAGGGGAAAAACTGTTTTTT. It yields the protein CASSGQGAGEKLFF. Full variable domain (remainder filled in from reference TRBV9 and TRBJ1-4): DSGVTQTPKHLITATGQRVTLRCSPRSGDLSVYWYQQSLDQGLQFLIQYYNGEERAKGNILERFSAQQFPDLHSELNLSSLELGDSALYFCASSGQGAGEKLFFGSGTQLSVL.

J is TRBJ2-7 and V is TRBV7-2; TRBD2 agrees at 7 bases. This CDR3 spans 14 amino acids. Germline assignment: CDR1 SGHTA and CDR2 FQGNSA. V dropped 3 bases and J dropped 2; count of bases not matched to a gene: 4. CDR3 DNA sequence: TGTGCCAGCAGCTTGAGCCGGGGGGCCTACGAGCAGTACTTC. This sequence encodes CASSLSRGAYEQYF.

The chain couples TRBV28 to TRBJ2-1, with 8 nucleotides matching TRBD2. The CDR3 has 14 amino acids. From germline, CDR1 is MDHEN and CDR2 SYDVKM. V dropped 8 bases and J dropped 6; count of bases not matched to a gene: 9. This CDR3 is CASGTVGGANEQFF. The CDR3 DNA is TGTGCCAGCGGTACAGTCGGGGGGGCCAATGAGCAGTTCTTC.

This chain links TRBV4-2 with TRBJ2-3; 7 bases are shared with TRBD1. The CDR3 is 18 residues long. The germline V gene encodes CDR1 LGHNA and CDR2 YNFKEQ. Germline trimming cut 0 bases from V and 2 bases from J; bases unmatched to any gene: 11. CDR3 coding DNA: TGTGCCAGCAGCCAAGATCTTGGGAGACAGGGAGTCACAGATACGCAGTATTTT. Protein sequence: CASSQDLGRQGVTDTQYF.

The sample holds one count of this clone. The gene calls are TRBV28 and TRBJ1-6; D gene uncertain. The CDR3 runs 13 residues. Germline V lookup: CDR1 MDHEN, CDR2 SYDVKM. V dropped 7 bases and J dropped 6 bases, with 10 bases sitting between them. In nucleotides, the CDR3 is TGTGCCAGCAAATCAGTGATTAATTCACCCCTCCACTTT. Protein sequence: CASKSVINSPLHF.

V is TRBV6-2 or TRBV6-3 and J is TRBJ2-1; the D gene is possibly TRBD1 (5 bases). This CDR3 has 14 residues. CDR1 and CDR2 (germline): MNHEY, SVGEGT. V was cut by 2 bases and J by 9 bases, with 14 bases left in between. CDR3 sequence (DNA): TGTGCCAGCAGTTACGGGCAGGGTGTAGGTGAGCAGTTCTTC. The encoded protein is CASSYGQGVGEQFF.

The chain is built from TRBV7-3 and TRBJ2-2; D is undetermined. The CDR3 contains 14 residues. CDR1 SGHTA and CDR2 FQGTGA come from the germline V gene. V was clipped by 2 bases and J by 7 bases, with 11 bases between them. CDR3 in DNA: TGTGCCAGCAGCTTAGCGGCTGGTGGCGGGGAGCTGTTTTTT. Encoded protein: CASSLAAGGGELFF.

The rearrangement joins TRBV4-1 to TRBJ1-6; TRBD1 matches at 7 bases. The CDR3 length is 15 residues. Germline-derived CDR1 and CDR2 are MGHRA and YSYEKL. V lost 4 bases, J lost 11 bases, and 11 bases stayed unmatched. Written as DNA, the CDR3 is TGCGCCAGCAGCCCGGACAGACAGGGTCTTACACCCCTCCACTTT. This encodes CASSPDRQGLTPLHF.

The V and J genes are TRBV12-1 and TRBJ1-5. TRBV12-1 is a pseudogene locus. The CDR3 is 16 residues long. CDR3 sequence (DNA): TGTGCCAGCAGCTTTGTTAGGGGGAGGGTCAGGCAGCCCCAGCATTTT. This codes for CASSFVRGRVRQPQHF.

The genes are TRBV5-6 and TRBJ1-3; tentatively, D is TRBD1 (6 bases). This CDR3 region has 15 residues. Deletions cut 0 bases from V and 4 bases from J, with 11 bases between. CDR1 SGHDT and CDR2 YYEEEE come from the germline V gene. The CDR3 loop reads CASSLVGGPGNTIYF. The CDR3 DNA is TGTGCCAGCAGCTTGGTCGGGGGGCCCGGAAACACCATATATTTT.

This chain uses TRBV20-1 with TRBJ2-5, with a tentative D call TRBD1 (6 bases). V lost 3 bases and J lost 5, with 10 bases in between. The CDR3 has 12 amino acids. Germline V lookup: CDR1 DFQATT, CDR2 SNEGSKA (reference sequence). DNA of the CDR3: TGCAGTGCTAGTGGGGGCGCGGAGACCCAGTACTTC. As protein: CSASGGAETQYF.

The gene calls are TRBV5-1 and TRBJ1-4; D perhaps matches TRBD1 (5 bases). V was clipped by 5 bases and J by 4 bases, with 9 bases between them. Germline lookup yields CDR1 SGHRS and CDR2 YFSETQ. There are 13 residues in the CDR3. CDR3 DNA sequence: TGCGCCAGCAGTTCGACAGATAATGAAAAACTGTTTTTT. Amino acid sequence: CASSSTDNEKLFF.

The gene calls are TRBV5-8 and TRBJ2-5; 7 bases match TRBD1. The V gene's germline CDR1 is SGHTS and CDR2 YDEGEE. V lost 4 bases, J lost 2 bases, and 8 bases stayed unmatched. The CDR3 runs 15 residues. This CDR3 is CASSPGQDLQETQYF. The CDR3 DNA is TGTGCCAGCAGCCCTGGACAGGATCTGCAAGAGACCCAGTACTTC. The full variable domain, rest sourced from reference TRBV5-8 and TRBJ2-5, is EAGVTQSPTHLIKTRGQQATLRCSPISGHTSVYWYQQALGLGLQFLLWYDEGEERNRGNFPPRFSGRQFPNYSSELNVNALELEDSALYLCASSPGQDLQETQYFGPGTRLLVL.

The J gene is TRBJ1-1, the V gene TRBV6-5, with 12 bases that match TRBD1. This CDR3 comprises 16 residues. V trimming: 2 bases; J trimming: 3 bases; junction bases outside the gene matches: 4. The germline CDR1 and CDR2 sequences are MNHEY and SVGAGI. For the CDR3, the DNA is TGTGCCAGCAGTTACGCCGGGACAGGGGGCGACACTGAAGCTTTCTTT. This translates into CASSYAGTGGDTEAFF.

This chain connects TRBV5-5 to TRBJ1-1; 7 nucleotides agree with TRBD1. Germline CDR1 SGHKS, CDR2 YYEKEE (reference sequence). V lost 2 bases and J lost 9; bases outside the gene matches: 4. The CDR3 has 12 amino acids. Written as DNA, the CDR3 is TGTGCCAGCAGCTTCCCGGGACAGCAAGCTTTCTTT. Its protein is CASSFPGQQAFF.

The chain is built from TRBV28 and TRBJ1-2; the match to TRBD1 covers 8 bases. This CDR3 has 13 residues. Germline trimming cut 7 bases from V and 4 bases from J; bases unmatched to any gene: 5. CDR1 and CDR2 (germline): MDHEN, SYDVKM. The CDR3 region is CASTTGASYGYTF. In nucleotides, the CDR3 is TGTGCCAGCACGACAGGGGCCAGCTATGGCTACACCTTC.

The CDR3 spells CASSILMQGRNGELFF. The CDR3 nucleotides are TGTGCCAGTAGTATCCTTATGCAGGGTAGGAACGGGGAGCTGTTTTTT. V gene TRBV19 combines with J gene TRBJ2-2; weak D call: TRBD1 (5 bases). Trimming stripped 3 bases from V and 7 bases from J, with 18 bases between. The CDR3 is made up of 16 amino acids. Germline V CDR1 and CDR2: LNHDA, SQIVND (reference sequence).

The V call is TRBV5-1, the J call TRBJ2-1, with a possible D match to TRBD1 (7 bases). Between the trimmed V and J ends, which lost 0 bases and 1 base, there was a span of 11 bases. The germline V gene has CDR1 SGHRS and CDR2 YFSETQ. The CDR3 extends over 16 amino acids. In DNA form, the CDR3 reads TGCGCCAGCAGCTTGGGATCAGGGGGGTCCTACAATGAGCAGTTCTTC. Translation: CASSLGSGGSYNEQFF.

This clone was counted once. This chain links TRBV10-3 with TRBJ2-2, with a possible D match to TRBD1 (8 bases). CDR3 length: 15 amino acids. In germline, CDR1 is ENHRY, CDR2 SYGVKD. Trimming stripped 2 bases from V and 6 bases from J, with 13 bases between. CDR3 sequence: CAISETGGGSGELFF. CDR3 nucleotide sequence: TGTGCCATCAGTGAGACAGGGGGAGGGTCCGGGGAGCTGTTTTTT.

The gene calls are TRBV4-1 and TRBJ2-7, with TRBD1 matching over 7 bases. Unmatched junction bases numbered 3, after V lost 4 bases and J lost 0 bases. This CDR3 has 14 residues. CDR1 MGHRA and CDR2 YSYEKL come from the germline V gene. The CDR3: CASSPGQYSYEQYF. In DNA form, the CDR3 reads TGCGCCAGCAGCCCGGGACAGTACTCCTACGAGCAGTACTTC.

The rearrangement joins TRBV7-2 to TRBJ1-2; D is uncertain. The CDR3 extends over 14 amino acids. Germline V gene data show CDR1 as SGHTA and CDR2 as FQGNSA. Trimming stripped 1 base from V and 2 bases from J, with 8 bases between. The CDR3 DNA is TGTGCCAGCAGCTTAGGGGCGGGGAACTATGGCTACACCTTC. Its translation: CASSLGAGNYGYTF.

This clone was observed a single time. The chain combines TRBV6-5 with TRBJ1-2; TRBD1 is a possible D gene (5 bases). Trimming stripped 10 bases from V and 2 bases from J, with 14 bases between. The CDR3 has 13 residues. Looked up from germline, CDR1 is MNHEY and CDR2 is SVGAGI. The CDR3 loop is CATRDSLNYGYTF. CDR3 DNA: TGTGCCACCCGGGACTCACTGAACTATGGCTACACCTTC.

The chain uses TRBV3-1 (or the pseudogene TRBV3-2) and TRBJ2-5, with 7 bases fitting TRBD2. This CDR3 is built from 16 residues. Germline CDR1 reads LGHDT; CDR2 reads YNNKEL (reference sequence). J was trimmed by 2 bases and V by 1 base; bases with no gene match: 7. CDR3 in amino acids: CASSQGLARSQETQYF. In DNA form, the CDR3 reads TGTGCCAGCAGCCAAGGACTAGCCCGGTCGCAAGAGACCCAGTACTTC.

This clone was recorded only once. This chain connects TRBV6-1 to TRBJ1-1; unclear D gene. This CDR3 spans 10 amino acids. V was shortened by 2 bases and J by 8 bases, with 3 bases between the two germline ends. Germline-derived CDR1 and CDR2 are MNHNS and SASEGT. CDR3: CASSESEAFF. The CDR3 DNA reads as TGTGCCAGCAGTGAATCGGAAGCTTTCTTT.

This chain joins TRBV4-1 and TRBJ2-2; D gene ambiguous. V was shortened by 4 bases and J by 8 bases, with 17 bases between the two germline ends. The CDR3 length is 15 residues. The germline CDR1 and CDR2 sequences are MGHRA and YSYEKL. The chain's CDR3 is CASSRNYSLLGELFF. CDR3 DNA: TGCGCCAGCAGCCGAAACTATAGTCTATTGGGGGAGCTGTTTTTT.

The chain recombines TRBV15 with TRBJ1-1; weak D call: TRBD1 (6 bases). V gave up 3 bases and J gave up 0 bases, with 14 bases separating them. The V gene's germline CDR1 is LNHNV and CDR2 YYDKDF (reference sequence). CDR3 size: 16 residues. The CDR3 DNA reads as TGTGCCACCAGCAGGCTACCGGGACAAATGAACACTGAAGCTTTCTTT. Translating gives CATSRLPGQMNTEAFF.

The V gene is TRBV6-2 or TRBV6-3, the J gene TRBJ2-3; D possibly corresponds to TRBD1 (5 bases). Germline V gene lookup returns CDR1 MNHEY and CDR2 SVGEGT. This CDR3 contains 17 residues. V was pared by 2 bases and J by 1 base, with 16 bases between. CDR3 amino acids: CASSYPPGQGRTDTQYF. CDR3 nucleotides: TGTGCCAGCAGTTACCCGCCGGGTCAGGGTCGCACAGATACGCAGTATTTT.